The present T cell receptor beta chain was sequenced within a study of regulatory T cells in long-lasting Graves disease. Findings and caveats of the study: The study found persistent patients shared more public clonotypes (roughly 2,800) than new patients (approximately 970).

The CDR3 totals 15 residues. Germline assignment: CDR1 KGHSH and CDR2 LQKENI. V lost 1 base and J lost 6, with 16 bases in between. A note on this clonotype: Antigen: not known.

Documented time point: newly diagnosed GD, antithyroid drugs for less than 3 months. Following extraction of RNA from PBMCs, that RNA was used to make the TCR library. Arm-PCR of CDR3 regions and iRepertoire HTBI primers were used to build TCR beta libraries. TCRdb ran MiXCR on the multiplex PCR reads and lists one entry per CDR3 protein. The table shows under 300,000 distinct CDR3 sequences, with about 19% occurring only once. Sequencing used peripheral blood mononuclear cells (PBMCs), obtained at new diagnosis, from a patient treated with antithyroid drugs. The TCR comes from a female donor with Graves disease. This chain connects TRBV18 to TRBJ2-7, with no clear D. This CDR3 is CASSPQFMDAAEQYF. The DNA for the CDR3 is TGTGCCAGCTCACCACAGTTCATGGACGCTGCCGAGCAGTACTTC.